Below are 32 T cell receptor beta chains sequenced from a single sample in a study of CD8 T cells in Susac syndrome. Random hexamers primed reverse transcription of about 0.5 to 1 ug RNA. TCRdb processed the immunoSEQ multiplex PCR reads anew with MiXCR; each CDR3 protein has one entry. The data contain some 120,000 distinct CDR3 sequences, around 94% of them seen just once; the ten biggest clones take up approximately 0.22%. The sequenced material came from CD8+ T cells from PBMCs. The receptors were gathered from a human donor with Susac syndrome.

This rearrangement joins TRBV4-1 to TRBJ2-5; D is undetermined. The CDR3 covers 13 residues. CDR1 is MGHRA and CDR2 is YSYEKL in the germline V gene. The V gene lost 3 bases and the J gene lost 3 bases, with 8 bases spanning the gap. The CDR3: CASSQWQKETQYF. The CDR3 DNA is TGCGCCAGCAGCCAGTGGCAGAAAGAGACCCAGTACTTC.

The chain is built from TRBV12-3 or TRBV12-4 and TRBJ2-3; D may be TRBD1 (5 bases). CDR3 length equals 14 residues. The V gene lost 5 bases and the J gene lost 0 bases, with 9 bases spanning the gap. Here the CDR3 reads CASSLGVSTDTQYF. The DNA for the CDR3 is TGTGCCAGCAGTCTAGGGGTTAGCACAGATACGCAGTATTTT.

The V and J genes are TRBV29-1 and TRBJ2-3, with 8 positions matching TRBD1. The CDR3 sequence is 13 residues long. V dropped 6 bases and J dropped 5; count of bases not matched to a gene: 7. Germline CDR1 and CDR2: SQVTM and ANQGSEA. The CDR3 is CSVAGQGRDTQYF. The CDR3 bases are TGCAGCGTCGCCGGACAGGGCCGAGATACGCAGTATTTT.

This chain joins TRBV2 and TRBJ2-7, with TRBD2 identical over 10 bases. CDR1 and CDR2 from the germline V gene are SNHLY and FYNNEI. The CDR3 runs 14 residues. Losses at the gene ends were 7 bases for V and 3 bases for J; bases not matched to a gene: 6. The chain's CDR3 is CASTPSGGVYEQYF. CDR3 nucleotides: TGTGCCAGCACCCCTAGCGGGGGAGTCTACGAGCAGTACTTC.

The chain combines TRBV19 with TRBJ1-5, with TRBD1 matching 9 bases. With 6 bases clipped from V and 3 bases from J, the junction kept 9 bases outside the gene matches. Germline V gene lookup returns CDR1 LNHDA and CDR2 SQIVND (reference sequence). This CDR3 is 16 amino acids long. The CDR3 nucleotides are TGTGCCAGTAGCTCTCCGGGACAGGGATTCAATCAGCCCCAGCATTTT. Its protein product is CASSSPGQGFNQPQHF. The full variable domain, completed using reference TRBV19 and TRBJ1-5, is DGGITQSPKYLFRKEGQNVTLSCEQNLNHDAMYWYRQDPGQGLRLIYYSQIVNDFQKGDIAEGYSVSREKKESFPLTVTSAQKNPTAFYLCASSSPGQGFNQPQHFGDGTRLSIL.

The chain employs TRBV20-1 and TRBJ1-1, with unresolved D. The germline V gene encodes CDR1 DFQATT and CDR2 SNEGSKA (reference sequence). The CDR3 sequence is 18 residues long. Trimming removed 0 bases at V and 2 bases at J, with 22 bases between. The CDR3 protein is CSARDLGSGKLINTEAFF. CDR3 bases: TGCAGTGCTAGAGATCTAGGGTCTGGAAAACTAATAAACACTGAAGCTTTCTTT.

J is TRBJ1-2 and V is TRBV20-1, with TRBD1 matching 10 bases. This CDR3 is 11 amino acids long. Germline CDR1 is DFQATT and CDR2 is SNEGSKA (reference sequence). With 4 bases clipped from V and 10 bases from J, the junction kept 3 bases outside the gene matches. The CDR3 here is CSATGQGDYTF. In DNA form, the CDR3 reads TGCAGTGCTACCGGACAGGGGGACTACACCTTC.

The chain carries TRBV5-6 and TRBJ1-1; D not resolved. The germline gives CDR1 SGHDT, CDR2 YYEEEE. V was shortened by 0 bases and J by 4 bases, with 10 bases between the two germline ends. The CDR3 is 14 residues long. The CDR3 region is CASSLGPGSTEAFF. In DNA, the CDR3 is TGTGCCAGCAGCTTGGGGCCCGGGTCCACTGAAGCTTTCTTT.

V usage is TRBV6-5 and J usage is TRBJ1-1, with unresolved D. The V gene lost 6 bases and the J gene lost 7 bases, with 21 bases spanning the gap. CDR1 is MNHEY, CDR2 SVGAGI, per germline. The CDR3 length is 15 residues. The CDR3 spells CASSPIVVGPNEAFF. In DNA, the CDR3 is TGTGCCAGCAGCCCGATCGTGGTCGGGCCTAATGAAGCTTTCTTT.

V usage is TRBV6-1 and J usage is TRBJ2-1; possibly TRBD2 for D (6 bases). Trimming cost V 5 bases and J 0 bases, with 20 bases left between them. The CDR3 sequence is 18 residues long. Looked up from germline, CDR1 is MNHNS and CDR2 is SASEGT. CDR3 DNA sequence: TGTGCCAGCAGTCTAAGAGACGTCGGGAGCCCCTCCTACAATGAGCAGTTCTTC. Translated: CASSLRDVGSPSYNEQFF.

The chain employs TRBV6-2 or TRBV6-3 and TRBJ2-1, with TRBD2 matching over 13 bases. The CDR3 has 18 amino acids. The V gene's germline CDR1 is MNHEY and CDR2 SVGEGT. V gave up 2 bases and J gave up 8 bases; unmatched junction bases: 12. The CDR3 is CASSYATSGRTERDEQFF. The CDR3 coding sequence is TGTGCCAGCAGTTACGCGACTAGCGGGAGGACCGAGAGGGATGAGCAGTTCTTC.

The chain is built from TRBV20-1 and TRBJ2-7; 7 bases match TRBD2. The germline V gene encodes CDR1 DFQATT and CDR2 SNEGSKA (reference sequence). V was clipped by 1 base and J by 6 bases; unmatched bases: 3. The CDR3 has 12 amino acids. The CDR3 bases are TGCAGTGCTAGAGTCGGGGGGAGCGAGCAGTACTTC. Its protein is CSARVGGSEQYF.

The V and J genes are TRBV18 and TRBJ2-1; TRBD2 agrees at 9 bases. J lost 7 bases, V lost 3 bases, and 10 bases had no gene match. Germline loops: CDR1 KGHSH, CDR2 LQKENI. The CDR3 totals 16 residues. CDR3 sequence (DNA): TGTGCCAGCTCACCCCCATCTAGCGGGGCTTGGAATGAGCAGTTCTTC. Translation gives CASSPPSSGAWNEQFF.

J is TRBJ2-7 and V is TRBV12-3 or TRBV12-4; perhaps TRBD2 as D (6 bases). Trimming pared 1 base from V and 6 bases from J, leaving 16 bases between. The CDR3 contains 15 residues. The CDR3 coding sequence is TGTGCCAGCAGTTTAGGTGAACTAGCCATGGTCGAGCAGTACTTC. This encodes CASSLGELAMVEQYF.

The CDR3 here is CSVVPGQGAYEQYF. CDR3 coding DNA: TGCAGCGTTGTGCCCGGACAGGGTGCCTACGAGCAGTACTTC. The gene calls are TRBV29-1 and TRBJ2-7; 8 nucleotides agree with TRBD1. From germline, CDR1 is SQVTM and CDR2 ANQGSEA. The CDR3 is 14 residues long. V trimming: 4 bases; J trimming: 2 bases; junction bases outside the gene matches: 7.

As for this clonotype: The junction does not match germline at one end; this may be a read error. The gene calls are TRBV20-1 and TRBJ1-1; D might be TRBD1 (6 bases). The length of the CDR3 is 13 residues. Germline lookup yields CDR1 DFQATT and CDR2 SNEGSKA (reference sequence). This CDR3 reads CSARDWDNTEVFF. The CDR3 DNA sequence: TGCAGTGCTAGGGATTGGGACAACACTGAAGTTTTCTTT.

The CDR3: CATKSWDWRLDEQFF. Here the CDR3 DNA reads TGTGCCACTAAATCCTGGGACTGGAGATTGGATGAGCAGTTCTTC. The chain employs TRBV19 and TRBJ2-1; weak D call: TRBD2 (6 bases). This CDR3 region has 15 residues. V dropped 10 bases and J dropped 8 bases, with 24 bases sitting between them. From germline, CDR1 is LNHDA and CDR2 SQIVND (reference sequence).

The rearrangement uses TRBV30 and TRBJ2-1; 13 bases map to TRBD2. Trimming took 8 bases from V and 5 from J; bases not matched to a gene: 3. The CDR3 extends over 13 amino acids. From germline, CDR1 is GTSNPN and CDR2 SVGIG (reference sequence). This CDR3 is CAGTSGNHNEQFF. DNA of the CDR3: TGTGCCGGGACTAGCGGGAATCACAATGAGCAGTTCTTC.

The chain joins TRBV29-1 to TRBJ2-5, with 8 nucleotides matching TRBD2. With V trimmed by 7 bases and J by 3 bases, 7 bases remained unmatched. Germline CDR1 reads SQVTM; CDR2 reads ANQGSEA. The length of the CDR3 is 13 residues. CDR3 amino acids: CSALGGVEETQYF. The CDR3 nucleotides are TGCAGCGCCCTCGGGGGGGTAGAAGAGACCCAGTACTTC.

V usage is TRBV6-4 and J usage is TRBJ2-3, with D unclear. Germline V gives CDR1 MRHNA, CDR2 SNTAGT. This CDR3 spans 17 amino acids. Deletions cut 2 bases from V and 2 bases from J, with 17 bases between. The DNA of the CDR3 is TGTGCCAGCAGTGACCGCCCCGCTCGTGGGGACACAGATACGCAGTATTTT. Protein sequence: CASSDRPARGDTDTQYF.

This chain connects TRBV30 to TRBJ2-1, with D perhaps being TRBD1 or TRBD2 (8 bases each). There are 17 residues in the CDR3. CDR1 is GTSNPN, CDR2 SVGIG, per germline (reference sequence). The V end was cut by 4 bases, the J end by 4 bases, with 23 bases between. CDR3 in DNA: TGTGCCTGGATAAGGACAGGGTCAGCGGGAGTGTACAATGAGCAGTTCTTC. As protein: CAWIRTGSAGVYNEQFF.

The chain joins TRBV20-1 to TRBJ1-2, with TRBD1 matching over 7 bases. CDR1 DFQATT and CDR2 SNEGSKA come from the germline V gene (reference sequence). CDR3 length: 13 amino acids. The junction had 9 bases not matched to a gene; V was cut back by 6 bases and J by 5 bases. The CDR3 here is CSARDPGGYGYTF. The CDR3 DNA reads TGCAGTGCCCGAGATCCAGGGGGATATGGCTACACCTTC.

The sample holds a few counts of this clonotype. The genes are TRBV29-1 and TRBJ2-7, with D possibly matching TRBD1 (6 bases). The CDR3 covers 11 residues. Germline V gene data show CDR1 as SQVTM and CDR2 as ANQGSEA. Trimming removed 5 bases at V and 4 bases at J, with 9 bases between. The CDR3 DNA follows: TGCAGCGTTATCGGACAGTACGAGCAGTACTTC. Its protein product is CSVIGQYEQYF.

This clonotype has just one count. The rearrangement joins TRBV2 to TRBJ1-1; D is uncertain. The V gene lost 7 bases and the J gene lost 0 bases, with 12 bases spanning the gap. This CDR3 has 14 amino acids. The V gene's germline CDR1 is SNHLY and CDR2 FYNNEI. This chain's CDR3 is CASIGRNMNTEAFF. As DNA, the CDR3 is TGTGCCAGCATCGGACGGAACATGAACACTGAAGCTTTCTTT.

The chain combines TRBV6-5 with TRBJ2-7, with TRBD1 matching over 8 bases. V was clipped by 1 base and J by 2 bases; unmatched bases: 7. The CDR3 totals 16 residues. Germline V CDR1 and CDR2: MNHEY, SVGAGI. The CDR3 spells CASSYWSQGATYEQYF. In nucleotides, the CDR3 is TGTGCCAGCAGTTACTGGTCCCAGGGGGCGACCTACGAGCAGTACTTC.

This chain connects TRBV12-3 or TRBV12-4 to TRBJ1-5, with D tentatively TRBD1 (6 bases). Trimming left V 3 bases short and J 7 bases short, with 7 bases between. The CDR3 runs to 12 residues. DNA for the CDR3: TGTGCCAGCAGTTTGACAGGACAGCCCCAGCATTTT. As protein: CASSLTGQPQHF.

The chain joins TRBV9 to TRBJ1-2; a weak D match, TRBD1 (6 bases). The CDR3 is made up of 12 amino acids. From germline, CDR1 is SGDLS and CDR2 YYNGEE. Trimming removed 7 bases at V and 7 bases at J, with 14 bases between. The CDR3, as DNA: TGTGCCAGCGGGGGGGGGCGTGGTGGCTACACCTTC. Encoded protein: CASGGGRGGYTF.

The V and J genes are TRBV2 and TRBJ1-5; 10 nucleotides match TRBD1. Trimming removed 3 bases from V and 7 bases from J; junction bases left unmatched: 12. The CDR3 spans 17 residues. Per the germline V gene, CDR1 is SNHLY and CDR2 is FYNNEI. CDR3 protein: CASSDFLGDRGNQPQHF. The CDR3 nucleotides read TGTGCCAGCAGTGATTTCTTAGGGGACAGGGGTAACCAGCCCCAGCATTTT.

This clonotype occurred once. V gene TRBV7-9 combines with J gene TRBJ2-1, with 7 bases that match TRBD2. This CDR3 contains 16 residues. Germline CDR1 SEHNR, CDR2 FQNEAQ (reference sequence). The ends lost 1 base at V and 9 bases at J; junction bases unmatched: 12. In nucleotides, the CDR3 is TGTGCCAGCAGCTTAGACGGGGTCGCGGGGGTCCGTGAGCAGTTCTTC. Protein sequence: CASSLDGVAGVREQFF.

The rearrangement joins TRBV4-1 to TRBJ2-7; 8 nucleotides agree with TRBD1. This CDR3 has 15 residues. Trimming cost V 5 bases and J 5 bases; bases outside gene matches: 11. CDR1 and CDR2 (germline): MGHRA, YSYEKL. The CDR3: CASSTRTGPLDEQYF. The CDR3 coding sequence is TGCGCCAGCAGCACAAGGACAGGGCCCTTGGACGAGCAGTACTTC.

CDR3 nucleotides: TGTGCCAGCAGTTTACCGGGGGGTGAAGCTTTCTTT. This codes for CASSLPGGEAFF. The V call is TRBV27, the J call TRBJ1-1; possible D gene TRBD1, 5 bases. The germline gives CDR1 MNHEY, CDR2 SMNVEV (reference sequence). This CDR3 is 12 amino acids long. Trimming stripped 2 bases from V and 7 bases from J, with 8 bases between.

This clonotype has just a few counts. The chain couples TRBV20-1 to TRBJ1-1; 10 bases align to TRBD1. Germline CDR1 reads DFQATT; CDR2 reads SNEGSKA (reference sequence). V gave up 3 bases and J gave up 3 bases; unmatched junction bases: 7. This CDR3 is 15 amino acids long. The CDR3 DNA reads as TGCAGTGCTAGGGGGACAGGGGAAACGTACACTGAAGCTTTCTTT. Residues: CSARGTGETYTEAFF.